These T cell receptor beta chains were read from a single sample in a study of T cell changes during pregnancy in multiple sclerosis. Repertoires were generated with immunoSEQ multiplex PCR, while TCRdb's copy carries only in-frame clones and drops some. The sample records nearly 110,000 clones, about 90% being singletons. The sequencing used peripheral blood, collected before pregnancy. Source of these receptors: a female donor with multiple sclerosis, enrolled in a pregnancy study. The conserved cysteine and the conserved F or W are not part of the CDR3 here. Each record gives: D gene, V gene, CDR3 protein. The D gene is left open where the match is weak.

>-|TRBV6-1
ASTPGGSGNTIY
>-|TRBV28
ASSRRLNEQF
>-|TRBV6-1
ASSVGTRTTDTQY
>-|TRBV10-3
ATRTGLNTEAF
>TRBD1|TRBV19
ASSAPGQGAGQPQH
>TRBD1|TRBV28
ASSLGGQAAYEQY
>-|TRBV19
ASSRGRWRDTIYNEQF
>-|TRBV6-6
ASSLLGVTYNEQF
>-|TRBV5-1
ASSAGTYYEQY
>TRBD1|TRBV9
ASSVDLGQGGRSPLH
>TRBD2|TRBV18
ASSSDQGLVTDTQY
>TRBD1|TRBV5-4
ASSDSRDRVTYEQY
>-|TRBV6-5
ASSYTGGNTIY
>TRBD2|TRBV7-3
ASSLRGGSGANVLT
>-|TRBV28
ASNPDGGTDTQY
>TRBD1|TRBV2
ASSVGQGGNSPLH
>TRBD2|TRBV7-2
ASSALAGGSYNEQF
>-|TRBV10-3
AITLNRNNDEQY
>-|TRBV27
ASSLAQGAEAF
>-|TRBV5-5
ASSLGSGVGYT
>-|TRBV2
ASRTDSGNTIY
>-|TRBV29-1
SYRSSYEQY
>-|TRBV18
ASSPIGRAPSGNTIY
>TRBD1|TRBV29-1
SVEETGRYEQY
>TRBD1|TRBV7-8
ASSFTGGENTEAF
>-|TRBV9
ASSPRQANEKLF
>TRBD1|TRBV28
ASSPRQGAWGTQY